This TCR beta chain was captured by sequencing in a study of blood T cells in healthy people across ages. Germline-derived CDR1 and CDR2 are SGHNT and YENEEA. The CDR3 covers 14 residues. Trimming cost V 4 bases and J 7 bases; bases outside gene matches: 8. The use of a sample-barcoded 5' primer and a J-beta primer mix characterized a second PCR of roughly 7 to 11 cycles. TCRdb reprocessed the 5' RACE reads via MiXCR and lists one record per CDR3 protein. Among roughly 900,000 distinct CDR3 sequences listed, 29% were seen once. Sequenced: blood. V is TRBV11-3 and J is TRBJ2-7; 9 bases match TRBD2. The sequence came from a woman of 80 years or more in good health. CDR3 in DNA: TGTGCCAGCAGCTCTAGCGGGACCTACAATGAGCAGTACTTC. It yields the protein CASSSSGTYNEQYF.